The 32 T cell receptor beta chains in this list originate from one sample, sequenced in a study of cytomegalovirus exposure and HLA in healthy donors. The table came from immunoSEQ multiplex PCR; TCRdb's copy has only in-frame clones and leaves some out. This sample has fewer than 300,000 clones; over 75% occur once, and the top ten carry 0.92%. What was sequenced was PBMCs. The receptors shown here come from a woman in her late teens or twenties in good health and CMV-seronegative.

J is TRBJ1-1 and V is TRBV19; D is uncertain. Trimming cost V 0 bases and J 4 bases, with 12 bases left between them. The CDR3 extends over 15 amino acids. CDR1 is LNHDA, CDR2 SQIVND, per germline (reference sequence). The CDR3 spells CASSIDATGGTEAFF. In DNA, the CDR3 is TGTGCCAGTAGTATAGATGCGACGGGAGGCACTGAAGCTTTCTTT.

The chain joins TRBV28 to TRBJ2-7; 9 bases map to TRBD2. CDR1 is MDHEN and CDR2 is SYDVKM in the germline V gene. J was trimmed by 11 bases and V by 5 bases; bases with no gene match: 13. The CDR3 runs to 14 residues. The CDR3 bases are TGTGCCAGCAGTCCTAGCGGGACAGCTGACGGGGAGTACTTC. Its translation is CASSPSGTADGEYF.

The CDR3 sequence is CASSLGDRGLWEKLFF. The CDR3 DNA reads as TGTGCCAGCAGCTTAGGGGACAGGGGTCTTTGGGAAAAACTGTTTTTT. J is TRBJ1-4 and V is TRBV7-2, with 10 nucleotides matching TRBD1. This CDR3 contains 16 residues. CDR1 is SGHTA, CDR2 FQGNSA, per germline. Trimming at V came to 1 base and at J to 8 bases, leaving 7 bases not matched to a gene.

The CDR3 DNA follows: TGTGCCAGTAGTTACACAGTGTCAGATACGCAGTATTTT. It yields the protein CASSYTVSDTQYF. The chain employs TRBV19 and TRBJ2-3; no clear D gene. Germline V gene lookup returns CDR1 LNHDA and CDR2 SQIVND (reference sequence). V lost 5 bases, J lost 4 bases, and 10 bases lay in between. The CDR3 covers 13 residues.

V and J are TRBV4-2 and TRBJ2-7; TRBD2 aligns across 14 bases. The CDR3 runs 16 residues. J lost 5 bases, V lost 3 bases, and 6 bases had no gene match. The germline gives CDR1 LGHNA, CDR2 YNFKEQ. CDR3 residues: CASSQDGTSGSDEQYF. CDR3 coding DNA: TGTGCCAGCAGCCAGGACGGGACTAGCGGGAGCGACGAGCAGTACTTC.

The chain combines TRBV5-1 with TRBJ2-7; 7 positions match TRBD2. V shed 0 bases, J shed 5 bases, and the junction held 8 bases outside the gene matches. Germline values: CDR1 SGHRS, CDR2 YFSETQ. The CDR3 loop spans 15 amino acids. CDR3 DNA sequence: TGCGCCAGCAGCTTGGGCGGGAGTAAGGGCGACGAGCAGTACTTC. Amino acids: CASSLGGSKGDEQYF.

This chain connects TRBV2 to TRBJ2-3; 7 nucleotides align to TRBD1. Trimming removed 10 bases from V and 1 base from J; junction bases left unmatched: 5. The CDR3 spans 13 residues. The germline gives CDR1 SNHLY, CDR2 FYNNEI. CDR3 sequence reads: CAIPDRGTDTQYF. In nucleotides, the CDR3 is TGTGCCATCCCCGACAGGGGCACAGATACGCAGTATTTT. The full variable domain, its missing parts supplied by reference TRBV2 and TRBJ2-3, is EPEVTQTPSHQVTQMGQEVILRCVPISNHLYFYWYRQILGQKVEFLVSFYNNEISEKSEIFDDQFSVERPDGSNFTLKIRSTKLEDSAMYFCAIPDRGTDTQYFGPGTRLTVL.

The chain carries TRBV14 and TRBJ1-2; the D is unclear. Deletions cut 1 base from V and 3 bases from J, with 6 bases between. This CDR3 spans 13 amino acids. CDR1 is SGHDN, CDR2 FVKESK, per germline. CDR3 sequence (DNA): TGTGCCAGCAGCCAAGCTCCCCACTATGGCTACACCTTC. Translating gives CASSQAPHYGYTF.

This CDR3 reads CASSRLTGGNTGELFF. The DNA for the CDR3 is TGTGCCAGCAGCAGATTGACAGGGGGGAACACCGGGGAGCTGTTTTTT. V and J are TRBV5-4 and TRBJ2-2; 9 positions match TRBD1. V shed 4 bases, J shed 1 base, and the junction held 5 bases outside the gene matches. Germline values: CDR1 SGHNT, CDR2 YYREEE (reference sequence). The CDR3 runs to 16 residues.

The DNA of the CDR3 is TGCGCCAGCAGCCAAGGTCCCAGGAACACTGAAGCTTTCTTT. Residues: CASSQGPRNTEAFF. This rearrangement joins TRBV4-1 to TRBJ1-1; D call uncertain. This CDR3 is built from 14 residues. CDR1 is MGHRA, CDR2 YSYEKL, per germline. The V and J ends lost 1 base and 1 base respectively, with 7 bases between them.

The J gene is TRBJ1-6, the V gene TRBV27, with D possibly matching TRBD1 (5 bases). The germline CDR1 and CDR2 sequences are MNHEY and SMNVEV (reference sequence). The V end was cut by 5 bases, the J end by 8 bases, with 16 bases between. This CDR3 comprises 15 residues. CDR3 coding DNA: TGTGCCAGCAGTCCCCAGGGAACCCCCGATTCACCCCTCCACTTT. Translated, it gives CASSPQGTPDSPLHF.

The CDR3 reads CASSERLAGGADTQYF. The DNA for the CDR3 is TGTGCCAGCAGCGAGCGACTAGCGGGAGGTGCAGATACGCAGTATTTT. The chain is built from TRBV2 and TRBJ2-3; 13 nucleotides agree with TRBD2. Germline CDR1 SNHLY, CDR2 FYNNEI. This CDR3 is 16 amino acids long. V trimming: 6 bases; J trimming: 4 bases; junction bases outside the gene matches: 7.

The chain uses TRBV4-2 and TRBJ2-7, with 10 bases identical to TRBD1. J gave up 4 bases and V 3 bases, and 6 bases lay outside the gene matches. Germline CDR1 reads LGHNA; CDR2 reads YNFKEQ. The CDR3 length is 15 residues. CDR3 coding DNA: TGTGCCAGCAGCCAGACAGGGGGCGCTGGATACGAGCAGTACTTC. Translating it yields CASSQTGGAGYEQYF.

This clone was seen once. The chain is built from TRBV5-4 and TRBJ2-3; D perhaps matches TRBD2 (5 bases). Germline V gene sequence: CDR1 SGHNT, CDR2 YYREEE (reference sequence). V dropped 1 base and J dropped 4 bases, with 7 bases sitting between them. The CDR3 sequence is 13 residues long. The CDR3 here is CASSLLEADTQYF. CDR3 bases: TGTGCCAGCAGCTTGTTGGAGGCAGATACGCAGTATTTT.

V gene TRBV7-9 combines with J gene TRBJ1-2, with 9 positions matching TRBD1. CDR3 length equals 14 residues. The germline gives CDR1 SEHNR, CDR2 FQNEAQ (reference sequence). The trim removed 5 bases at V and 8 bases at J, leaving 9 bases unmatched. Here the CDR3 reads CASSQQGAPGGYTF. CDR3 bases: TGTGCCAGCAGCCAACAGGGGGCGCCGGGCGGCTACACCTTC.

This clone was observed a handful of times. This sequence joins TRBV6-5 and TRBJ1-5, with D maybe TRBD1 (5 bases). Trimming removed 0 bases at V and 7 bases at J, with 7 bases between. This CDR3 region has 13 residues. In germline, CDR1 is MNHEY, CDR2 SVGAGI. This chain's CDR3 is CASSYSEGQPQHF. In DNA, the CDR3 is TGTGCCAGCAGTTACTCGGAGGGGCAGCCCCAGCATTTT.

This sequence joins TRBV6-5 and TRBJ2-7, with unresolved D. Per the germline V gene, CDR1 is MNHEY and CDR2 is SVGAGI. Trimming took 4 bases from V and 2 from J, leaving 15 bases between them. The CDR3 spans 15 residues. CDR3 region: CASSLYSDPTYEQYF. DNA of the CDR3: TGTGCCAGCAGTTTGTACAGTGATCCTACCTACGAGCAGTACTTC.

The V and J genes are TRBV5-1 and TRBJ1-1; the match to TRBD1 covers 9 bases. This CDR3 comprises 17 residues. V was pared by 5 bases and J by 6 bases, with 17 bases of the junction left unmatched. Per the germline V gene, CDR1 is SGHRS and CDR2 is YFSETQ. This CDR3 reads CASRFGTGRSLGAEAFF. The DNA for the CDR3 is TGCGCCAGCAGGTTCGGGACAGGGAGGTCCCTGGGGGCTGAAGCTTTCTTT.

The genes are TRBV11-2 and TRBJ2-3, with TRBD2 identical over 14 bases. The CDR3 covers 18 residues. The germline gives CDR1 SGHAT, CDR2 FQNNGV. V dropped 5 bases and J dropped 4; count of bases not matched to a gene: 11. This CDR3 is CASSLRLAGGDHADTQYF. CDR3 sequence (DNA): TGTGCCAGCAGCCTAAGACTAGCGGGAGGGGATCACGCAGATACGCAGTATTTT.

The chain is built from TRBV9 and TRBJ1-6, with D possibly TRBD1 on 5 matching bases. The V gene lost 0 bases and the J gene lost 7 bases, with 8 bases spanning the gap. The CDR3 is made up of 14 amino acids. Germline V gene sequence: CDR1 SGDLS, CDR2 YYNGEE. The CDR3 DNA reads TGTGCCAGCAGCGTAGGACAGAGAAATTCACCCCTCCACTTT. Translating gives CASSVGQRNSPLHF.

The rearrangement links TRBV11-3 to TRBJ2-1; 7 bases are a match to TRBD2. The length of the CDR3 is 15 residues. Germline CDR1 SGHNT, CDR2 YENEEA. V lost 1 base, J lost 0 bases, and 0 bases stayed unmatched. The DNA for the CDR3 is TGTGCCAGCAGCTTAGGGGACTACTCCTACAATGAGCAGTTCTTC. Its protein is CASSLGDYSYNEQFF.

The J gene is TRBJ2-7, the V gene TRBV6-5, with TRBD1 matching 10 bases. Losses at the gene ends were 8 bases for V and 3 bases for J; bases not matched to a gene: 4. The CDR3 spans 13 residues. Per germline, CDR1 MNHEY and CDR2 SVGAGI. CDR3 nucleotides: TGTGCCAGCGGCCGGGACAGGGGCTACGAGCAGTACTTC. Residues: CASGRDRGYEQYF.

The chain combines TRBV5-8 with TRBJ1-5, with TRBD1 as a possible D gene (5 bases). Trimming removed 4 bases from V and 9 bases from J, with 26 bases in between. The CDR3 length is 17 residues. CDR1 and CDR2 from the germline V gene are SGHTS and YDEGEE. The CDR3 coding sequence is TGTGCCAGCAGCCCACACAGGACGGCTGGGGTCATATCGCCCCAGCATTTT. Encoded protein: CASSPHRTAGVISPQHF. The variable domain in full, with the rest retrieved from reference TRBV5-8 and TRBJ1-5, is EAGVTQSPTHLIKTRGQQATLRCSPISGHTSVYWYQQALGLGLQFLLWYDEGEERNRGNFPPRFSGRQFPNYSSELNVNALELEDSALYLCASSPHRTAGVISPQHFGDGTRLSIL.

This clone was recorded once. The genes are TRBV11-2 and TRBJ2-2, with no clear D. V dropped 5 bases and J dropped 4 bases, with 11 bases sitting between them. The CDR3 has 14 residues. Germline assignment: CDR1 SGHAT and CDR2 FQNNGV. CDR3 sequence reads: CASSILGLTGELFF. The DNA of the CDR3 is TGTGCCAGCAGCATTCTAGGTCTCACCGGGGAGCTGTTTTTT.

This sequence joins TRBV7-3 and TRBJ2-3; D remains unclear. Germline lookup yields CDR1 SGHTA and CDR2 FQGTGA. CDR3 size: 15 residues. V was clipped by 6 bases and J by 0 bases, with 13 bases between them. The CDR3 DNA reads as TGTGCCAGCAGGAAGACGGCGGCTAGCACAGATACGCAGTATTTT. Its translation: CASRKTAASTDTQYF.

The rearrangement joins TRBV29-1 to TRBJ2-6; D ambiguous. V lost 4 bases and J lost 0, with 10 bases in between. CDR3 length: 15 amino acids. Per the germline V gene, CDR1 is SQVTM and CDR2 is ANQGSEA. The CDR3 DNA sequence: TGCAGCGTTGGGAGTTCTCTCTCTGGGGCCAACGTCCTGACTTTC. As protein: CSVGSSLSGANVLTF.

The CDR3 here is CASSQGPGLSTDTQYF. As DNA, the CDR3 is TGCGCCAGCAGCCAGGGGCCGGGACTGAGCACAGATACGCAGTATTTT. This chain uses TRBV4-3 with TRBJ2-3; perhaps TRBD2 as D (6 bases). From germline, CDR1 is LGHNA and CDR2 YSLEER. V shed 3 bases and J shed 0 bases, with 13 bases lying between them. The CDR3 runs to 16 residues.

The rearrangement joins TRBV19 to TRBJ2-1; TRBD2 might be the D (5 bases). V lost 6 bases and J lost 2, with 8 bases in between. The CDR3 length is 13 residues. The germline CDR1 and CDR2 sequences are LNHDA and SQIVND (reference sequence). The CDR3 DNA is TGTGCCAGTAGCGGAGCGGCCTACAATGAGCAGTTCTTC. Encoded protein: CASSGAAYNEQFF.

This clone was observed a few times. The chain has TRBV16 and TRBJ1-1; 10 bases are shared with TRBD1. V was clipped by 0 bases and J by 0 bases; unmatched bases: 4. The CDR3 is 17 residues long. Looked up from germline, CDR1 is KGHSY and CDR2 is FQNENV. The CDR3 here is CASSQSGQGQLNTEAFF. The CDR3 nucleotides are TGTGCCAGCAGCCAATCGGGACAGGGGCAATTGAACACTGAAGCTTTCTTT.

The gene calls are TRBV5-1 and TRBJ2-7; 15 bases fit TRBD2. Germline V gene data show CDR1 as SGHRS and CDR2 as YFSETQ. The ends lost 1 base at V and 5 bases at J; junction bases unmatched: 7. The CDR3 consists of 17 residues. CDR3 loop: CASSLSGTSGRINEQYF. CDR3 coding DNA: TGCGCCAGCAGCTTGAGCGGGACTAGCGGGAGGATCAACGAGCAGTACTTC.

This clone is a singleton in its sample. This chain's CDR3 is CASSQGPGGGYGYTF. Written as DNA, the CDR3 is TGCGCCAGCAGCCAAGGACCAGGGGGAGGCTATGGCTACACCTTC. The rearrangement joins TRBV4-3 to TRBJ1-2, with 7 bases identical to TRBD1. Trimming at V came to 1 base and at J to 4 bases, leaving 6 bases not matched to a gene. The CDR3 is 15 residues long. Per germline, CDR1 LGHNA and CDR2 YSLEER.

V usage is TRBV4-1 and J usage is TRBJ2-3, with TRBD2 as a possible D gene (5 bases). The V end lost 1 base, the J end lost 0 bases, and 11 bases lay between the germline ends. Germline CDR1 is MGHRA and CDR2 is YSYEKL. The CDR3 length is 16 residues. The chain's CDR3 is CASSQVFRGSTDTQYF. CDR3 coding DNA: TGCGCCAGCAGCCAAGTCTTTCGCGGGAGCACAGATACGCAGTATTTT.